The present entry profiles one T cell receptor (beta chain) with its context. Its matching antigen is unknown. The PCR contained 60 Vbeta and 13 Jbeta primers. Clones were read by immunoSEQ multiplex PCR, and TCRdb kept only the in-frame ones, dropping some. In the table there are 150,000 to 200,000 clones, 80% to 85% of which are singletons. The record originates from a study of cytomegalovirus exposure and HLA in healthy donors. Overall study context: Earlier findings included some 120 million unique TCR beta sequences obtained from 150 million to 200 million T cells. Study-level findings and limits: Later work found most CMV-associated TCR beta chains apparently HLA-restricted. A previous analysis found most TCR beta V segments productive roughly 90% or roughly 30% of the time.

The sequenced material came from PBMCs. The sequence was collected from a man aged 35 to 55 in good health and CMV-seropositive.

Here the CDR3 DNA reads TGTGCCAGCAGTTCTCACAGATTCACAGATACGCAGTATTTT. Translated: CASSSHRFTDTQYF. The gene calls are TRBV27 and TRBJ2-3; D is ambiguous. The CDR3 runs 14 residues. V was trimmed by 4 bases and J by 2 bases, leaving 10 bases between them. Germline CDR1 reads MNHEY; CDR2 reads SMNVEV (reference sequence).